The rows below give T cell receptor beta chains drawn from one sample of a study of siplizumab effects on memory and regulatory T cells. The assay was immunoSEQ multiplex PCR, and TCRdb's table has in-frame clones only and misses some. The table lists roughly 120,000 clones, less than 95% of them singletons. Sample: non-Treg CD4+ T cells sorted from blood. The receptors were gathered from a human donor in good health. Both conserved end residues are trimmed from each CDR3. D genes are given only for firm matches. Expanded clones get a size class; other rows say once, few or many, or leave the size out.

CDR3aa	v_gene	abundance	d_gene	j_gene
ASSPTQTTIRQF	TRBV9	-	-	TRBJ2-1
ASSLYRDAYEQY	TRBV11-2	-	-	TRBJ2-7
ATNPTPGQGLSYEQY	TRBV10-3	-	TRBD1	TRBJ2-7
ASSTSGGVFEQY	TRBV18	-	-	TRBJ2-7
ASSLVRGRGTEAF	TRBV5-6	-	-	TRBJ1-1
ASSPGNLAGVAETQY	TRBV25-1	-	TRBD2	TRBJ2-5
ASSLGQGGTEAF	TRBV5-1	-	TRBD1	TRBJ1-1
ATVPGQGTNTEAF	TRBV10-3	-	TRBD1	TRBJ1-1
ASSPGQSANEKLF	TRBV7-9	-	TRBD1	TRBJ1-4
ASSYQGRTEAF	TRBV7-9	-	-	TRBJ1-1
ASSYSGVTQPQH	TRBV6-1	-	-	TRBJ1-5
ASSYRANYGYT	TRBV5-6	-	-	TRBJ1-2
ASSNRPGTGGREPQY	TRBV7-9	once	TRBD1	TRBJ2-7
ASSLGSRGSAEKLF	TRBV27	-	-	TRBJ1-4
AISERELSSPLH	TRBV10-3	-	-	TRBJ1-6
ASSVAGFDGYT	TRBV9	-	-	TRBJ1-2
ASSLDGISYEQY	TRBV5-4	-	-	TRBJ2-7
ASSTSDRALYGYT	TRBV2	-	TRBD1	TRBJ1-2
ASSKGQGANQPQH	TRBV5-1	-	TRBD1	TRBJ1-5
ASSFRSRTSGRTYEQY	TRBV5-1	-	TRBD2	TRBJ2-7
ASSLVGTPNTGELF	TRBV5-1	-	-	TRBJ2-2
ASSRQGATDTQY	TRBV27	once	TRBD1	TRBJ2-3
ASTIDPAGAEAF	TRBV5-1	-	-	TRBJ1-1
ASSLQGGNSPLH	TRBV27	once	-	TRBJ1-6
ASRIWTGAETQY	TRBV19	-	-	TRBJ2-5
ASSDRQNQPQH	TRBV2	-	-	TRBJ1-5
ASSYRLAGLGEQY	TRBV6-5	-	TRBD2	TRBJ2-7
ANNLRDPGGSPLH	TRBV21-1	few	-	TRBJ1-6
ASSRDRGQETQY	TRBV7-2	-	TRBD1	TRBJ2-5
ASSPPAGIQETQY	TRBV18	-	-	TRBJ2-5
ASSSSGRGEETQY	TRBV7-3	-	TRBD2	TRBJ2-5
ASSLDRAEQY	TRBV7-8	few	TRBD1	TRBJ2-7
ASSQTSGNTEAF	TRBV4-1	few	-	TRBJ1-1
ASSPGHHTGELF	TRBV11-1	-	-	TRBJ2-2
ASSSPYLQGFNEQF	TRBV6-5	-	TRBD1	TRBJ2-1
ASSTGQGASYEQY	TRBV5-6	-	TRBD1	TRBJ2-7
ASSRGTGGVTEAF	TRBV11-3	-	TRBD1	TRBJ1-1
ASSPQGGNEKLF	TRBV5-1	once	-	TRBJ1-4
SASRDTDSGANVLT	TRBV29-1	-	-	TRBJ2-6
ASSLRASTDTQY	TRBV7-2	-	-	TRBJ2-3